The present entry profiles one T cell receptor (beta chain) with its context. Its cognate antigen is unknown. The source material, RNA transcripts, was used to amplify TCR beta CDR3 regions. Carried out on the TCR CDR3, a first-round RT-PCR used the HTBI primer set. MiXCR was run by TCRdb on the multiplex PCR reads, yielding one entry per CDR3 protein. This sample yields approximately 640,000 distinct CDR3 sequences, of which 45% are seen a single time; less than 9.5% belongs to the top ten. The germline gives CDR1 SGHRS, CDR2 YFSETQ. The length of the CDR3 is 16 residues. Trimming took 3 bases from V and 7 from J; bases not matched to a gene: 11. The sample belongs to a study of T cells in Graves' hyperthyroidism and ophthalmopathy. Study observations and caveats: Most thyroid-expanded clonotypes above 0.001 were also found in blood.

Criteria for exclusion of patients were uncontrolled infection, other autoimmune disease, pregnancy or lactation. The chain carries TRBV5-1 and TRBJ2-7, with 12 nucleotides matching TRBD2. Sequenced input: peripheral blood or thyroid tissue (not recorded which). The TCR comes from an adult man with Graves' disease, either hyperthyroidism or ophthalmopathy (not recorded which). CDR3 bases: TGCGCCAGCAGCTCGGATCCGGGACTAGCGGGTTTAGAGCAGTACTTC. Translated, it gives CASSSDPGLAGLEQYF. Variable domain in full (rest from reference TRBV5-1 and TRBJ2-7): KAGVTQTPRYLIKTRGQQVTLSCSPISGHRSVSWYQQTPGQGLQFLFEYFSETQRNKGNFPGRFSGRQFSNSRSEMNVSTLELGDSALYLCASSSDPGLAGLEQYFGPGTRLTVT.